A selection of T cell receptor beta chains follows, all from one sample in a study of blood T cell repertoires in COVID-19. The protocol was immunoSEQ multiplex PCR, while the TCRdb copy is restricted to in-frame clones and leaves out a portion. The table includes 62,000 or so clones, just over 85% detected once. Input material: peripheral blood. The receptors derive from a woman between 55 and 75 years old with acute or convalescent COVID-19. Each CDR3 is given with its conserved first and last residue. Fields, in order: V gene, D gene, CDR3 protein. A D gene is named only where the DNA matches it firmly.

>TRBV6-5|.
CASSYEDQPQHF
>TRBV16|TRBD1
CASKGTVQGDYGYTF
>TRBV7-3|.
CASSQTPGGTQYF
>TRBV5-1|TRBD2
CASSAGGVPYEQYF
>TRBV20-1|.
CSVRTLDGYTF
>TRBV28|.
CASSFGLGNTEAFF
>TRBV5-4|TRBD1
CASSLGDRGLTEAFF
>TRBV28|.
CASSSGGGTEAFF
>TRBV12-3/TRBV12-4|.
CASSPVTPGELFF
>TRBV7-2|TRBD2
CASSATSGGPHRHF
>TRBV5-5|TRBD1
CASSLQGAGGYTF
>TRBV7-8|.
CASSLNGDTNSPLHF
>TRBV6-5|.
CASSMRRGHGYTF
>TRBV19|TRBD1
CASSRSGTANTEAFF
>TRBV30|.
CAWRRFEGFSPLHF
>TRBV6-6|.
CASSSTGGRNSPLHF
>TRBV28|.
CASSLLLGVREKLFF
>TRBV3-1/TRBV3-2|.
CASSQGKRLRELLHF
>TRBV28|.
CASKNQVSGYTIYF
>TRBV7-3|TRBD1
CASSLKGDSKNLSGANVLTF
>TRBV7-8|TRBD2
CASSLERLAGTDTQYF
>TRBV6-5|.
CASKAGPENEQFF
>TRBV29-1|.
CSVGPTGGNYGYTF
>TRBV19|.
CASRPGANTGELFF
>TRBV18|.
CASSPLQVGSGNTIYF
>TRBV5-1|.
CASSSGRGWVGGYTF
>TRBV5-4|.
CASSLDTKRRETQYF
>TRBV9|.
CASSTQLYNEQFF
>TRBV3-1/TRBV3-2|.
CASSQARGRSGNTIYF
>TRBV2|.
CASSELSPRETQYF
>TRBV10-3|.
CAIRAISGEGTEAFF
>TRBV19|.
CASSIPPNYGYTF
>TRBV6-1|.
CASREGHLGAAYEQYF
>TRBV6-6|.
CASSYTVRGYNEQFF
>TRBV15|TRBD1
CATSRDPGQGAGGNQPQHF
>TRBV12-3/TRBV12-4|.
CASSLQSNQPQHF
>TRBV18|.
CASSRLASNTGELFF
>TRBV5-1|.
CASSFTGQPNTGELFF
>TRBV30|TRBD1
CAFLGQRYTGELFF
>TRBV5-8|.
CASSPRGRGRHTDTQYF